One sample yielded the 27 T cell receptor beta chains listed below, sequenced in a study of cytomegalovirus exposure and HLA in healthy donors. 13 Jbeta primers and 60 Vbeta primers were used for the PCR. The assay was immunoSEQ multiplex PCR, and TCRdb's table has in-frame clones only and misses some. The table lists around 210,000 clones, more than 75% of them singletons, with around 0.22% in the top ten. The specimen was PBMCs. Receptors were obtained from a girl aged 2-10 years in good health and CMV-seronegative.

The CDR3 loop reads CASSKRPTGDYGYTF. CDR3 coding DNA: TGTGCCAGCAGCAAAAGACCGACAGGGGACTATGGCTACACCTTC. The chain employs TRBV21-1 and TRBJ1-2; the table's D gene call, TRBD1, was not cross checked with the DNA. TRBV21-1 represents a pseudogene. The CDR3 totals 15 residues.

The chain couples TRBV5-4 to TRBJ1-2; D is unresolved. CDR3 length: 15 amino acids. Trimming removed 4 bases at V and 4 bases at J, with 17 bases between. Germline V gene lookup returns CDR1 SGHNT and CDR2 YYREEE (reference sequence). CDR3 protein: CASSVVGELIYGYTF. CDR3 DNA: TGTGCCAGCAGCGTCGTCGGGGAACTTATCTATGGCTACACCTTC.

V usage is TRBV7-3 and J usage is TRBJ2-3; a weak D match, TRBD1 (6 bases). CDR1 is SGHTA, CDR2 FQGTGA, per germline. Trimming removed 4 bases from V and 6 bases from J, with 11 bases in between. The CDR3 contains 13 residues. Here the CDR3 reads CASSSYREDTQYF. CDR3 DNA sequence: TGTGCCAGCAGCTCCTACAGGGAGGATACGCAGTATTTT.

There are a few counts of this clone. Here the CDR3 DNA reads TGTGCCAGCAGTGACCGGGACTACCCCTACAATGAGCAGTTCTTC. The encoded protein is CASSDRDYPYNEQFF. This chain uses TRBV6-1 with TRBJ2-1; 7 bases agree with TRBD2. The CDR3 runs to 15 residues. Trimming at V came to 3 bases and at J to 2 bases, leaving 4 bases not matched to a gene. Germline loops: CDR1 MNHNS, CDR2 SASEGT.

CDR3 sequence: CASSWSGTTYEQYF. The CDR3 DNA sequence: TGTGCCAGCAGCTGGTCGGGGACTACCTACGAGCAGTACTTC. This sequence joins TRBV7-9 and TRBJ2-7; TRBD2 matches at 7 bases. The CDR3 is 14 amino acids. V trimming: 4 bases; J trimming: 2 bases; junction bases outside the gene matches: 5. In germline, CDR1 is SEHNR, CDR2 FQNEAQ (reference sequence).

The rearrangement joins TRBV4-2 to TRBJ1-5; 9 positions agree with TRBD1. Germline V gives CDR1 LGHNA, CDR2 YNFKEQ. Losses at the gene ends were 3 bases for V and 0 bases for J; bases not matched to a gene: 3. This CDR3 comprises 16 residues. CDR3 in DNA: TGTGCCAGCAGCCACGACAGGGGGGGTAGCAATCAGCCCCAGCATTTT. It codes for CASSHDRGGSNQPQHF.

The chain links TRBV7-9 to TRBJ2-7; 8 positions agree with TRBD1. The CDR3 has 15 amino acids. In germline, CDR1 is SEHNR, CDR2 FQNEAQ (reference sequence). V was clipped by 2 bases and J by 3 bases; unmatched bases: 6. CDR3 in amino acids: CASSLRQGAHYEQYF. The CDR3 DNA follows: TGTGCCAGCAGCTTACGTCAGGGGGCCCACTACGAGCAGTACTTC.

The V and J genes are TRBV9 and TRBJ1-5; D unclear. Germline V lookup: CDR1 SGDLS, CDR2 YYNGEE. V gave up 0 bases and J gave up 5 bases, with 6 bases separating them. The CDR3 runs 13 residues. CDR3 region: CASSVDTYQPQHF. The CDR3 DNA follows: TGTGCCAGCAGCGTAGACACCTATCAGCCCCAGCATTTT.

As to this clone: The junction and the germline gene differ at one end; a read error may be behind it. CDR3 sequence: CARNRGYYDYTF. CDR3 nucleotides: TGTGCCCGCAACAGGGGATACTATGACTACACCTTC. V usage is TRBV30 and J usage is TRBJ1-2, with 7 bases fitting TRBD1. The CDR3 loop spans 12 amino acids. Germline CDR1 is GTSNPN and CDR2 is SVGIG (reference sequence).

The chain has TRBV4-1 and TRBJ2-5, with TRBD2 matching 9 bases. V trimming: 4 bases; J trimming: 4 bases; junction bases outside the gene matches: 16. The CDR3 is 18 residues long. The germline CDR1 and CDR2 sequences are MGHRA and YSYEKL. Here the CDR3 reads CASSPLPVSGSSRETQYF. For the CDR3, the DNA is TGCGCCAGCAGCCCCTTACCCGTTAGCGGGAGCAGTCGAGAGACCCAGTACTTC.

This chain connects TRBV19 to TRBJ1-2; D gene ambiguous. The CDR3 runs 15 residues. Deletions cut 1 base from V and 7 bases from J, with 16 bases between. Germline V gene data show CDR1 as LNHDA and CDR2 as SQIVND (reference sequence). CDR3 amino acids: CASSIGSDRVFGYTF. In DNA, the CDR3 is TGTGCCAGTAGTATAGGTTCAGATCGGGTATTTGGCTACACCTTC. Using reference TRBV19 and TRBJ1-2 for the parts outside the CDR3, the full variable domain is DGGITQSPKYLFRKEGQNVTLSCEQNLNHDAMYWYRQDPGQGLRLIYYSQIVNDFQKGDIAEGYSVSREKKESFPLTVTSAQKNPTAFYLCASSIGSDRVFGYTFGSGTRLTVV.

V gene TRBV9 combines with J gene TRBJ2-5; possible D gene TRBD1, 5 bases. The DNA matches TRBJ2-7 better at its end, which makes the J call doubtful. The germline CDR1 and CDR2 sequences are SGDLS and YYNGEE. The CDR3 is 15 residues long. CDR3 residues: CASSVGAESSYEQYF. The CDR3 region has the DNA TGTGCCAGCAGCGTTGGGGCCGAGAGCTCCTACGAGCAGTACTTC.

The rearrangement joins TRBV27 to TRBJ2-4, with D perhaps matching TRBD2 (6 bases). V lost 6 bases, J lost 0 bases, and 15 bases lay in between. In germline, CDR1 is MNHEY, CDR2 SMNVEV (reference sequence). CDR3 length equals 16 residues. CDR3 amino acids: CASSTMGGLAKNIQYF. The DNA of the CDR3 is TGTGCCAGCAGCACCATGGGGGGATTAGCCAAAAACATTCAGTACTTC.

This clone has more than one count but fewer than ten. CDR3 in DNA: TGTGCCAGCAGTGAGGAGGCCAAAAACATTCAGTACTTC. Translating gives CASSEEAKNIQYF. J is TRBJ2-4 and V is TRBV6-1; D remains ambiguous. This CDR3 contains 13 residues. Germline V gives CDR1 MNHNS, CDR2 SASEGT. Trimming shortened V by 3 bases and J by 1 base, and 4 bases separated the two germline ends.

The CDR3 sequence is CASSIIRQVQYEQYF. The DNA for the CDR3 is TGTGCCAGCAGTATTATACGACAGGTCCAATACGAGCAGTACTTC. This chain joins TRBV6-1 and TRBJ2-7; TRBD1 is a possible D gene (6 bases). The CDR3 length is 15 residues. Germline CDR1 is MNHNS and CDR2 is SASEGT. Trimming pared 5 bases from V and 4 bases from J, leaving 18 bases between.

The chain is built from TRBV7-8 and TRBJ1-5, with D possibly being TRBD1 (6 bases). CDR1 and CDR2 from the germline V gene are SGHVS and FQNEAQ. The V gene lost 6 bases and the J gene lost 4 bases, with 22 bases spanning the gap. The CDR3 loop spans 17 amino acids. DNA of the CDR3: TGTGCCAGCAGTCTCAGTCCCGAAAGACAGGTGAATCAGCCCCAGCATTTT. Translating gives CASSLSPERQVNQPQHF.

The chain uses TRBV18 and TRBJ2-1; D perhaps matches TRBD1 (5 bases). Germline V gene sequence: CDR1 KGHSH, CDR2 LQKENI. The length of the CDR3 is 12 residues. Deletions cut 8 bases from V and 4 bases from J, with 9 bases between. Here the CDR3 DNA reads TGTGCCAGCGAGCAGGGATACAATGAGCAGTTCTTC. Translating gives CASEQGYNEQFF.

The chain is built from TRBV7-9 and TRBJ1-1, with D possibly being TRBD1 (5 bases). V lost 5 bases and J 5 bases, leaving 12 bases between the germline ends. This CDR3 contains 13 residues. Germline V gene sequence: CDR1 SEHNR, CDR2 FQNEAQ (reference sequence). CDR3 loop: CASSVQGGTEAFF. Written as DNA, the CDR3 is TGTGCCAGCAGCGTTCAGGGAGGAACTGAAGCTTTCTTT.

This sequence joins TRBV12-2 and TRBJ2-7; TRBD2, the table's D call, lacks a check against the DNA. TRBV12-2 corresponds to a pseudogene. CDR3 length equals 15 residues. CDR3 DNA sequence: TGTGCAAGTCGCTTAGTAAGCCGGGAGCCCTACGAGCAGTACTTC. Translation gives CASRLVSREPYEQYF.

The chain uses TRBV5-1 and TRBJ2-1; TRBD1 aligns across 9 bases. Germline V CDR1 and CDR2: SGHRS, YFSETQ. This CDR3 is built from 16 residues. V trimming: 1 base; J trimming: 5 bases; junction bases outside the gene matches: 7. Written as DNA, the CDR3 is TGCGCCAGCAGCTTGCAGCCGACAGGGGGGAACAATGAGCAGTTCTTC. Amino acids: CASSLQPTGGNNEQFF. Using reference TRBV5-1 and TRBJ2-1 for the parts outside the CDR3, the full variable domain is KAGVTQTPRYLIKTRGQQVTLSCSPISGHRSVSWYQQTPGQGLQFLFEYFSETQRNKGNFPGRFSGRQFSNSRSEMNVSTLELGDSALYLCASSLQPTGGNNEQFFGPGTRLTVL.

This sequence joins TRBV5-5 and TRBJ1-6; 7 positions agree with TRBD1. CDR3 length equals 16 residues. The germline V gene encodes CDR1 SGHKS and CDR2 YYEKEE (reference sequence). J was trimmed by 5 bases and V by 5 bases; bases with no gene match: 10. The CDR3 DNA is TGTGCCAGCAGTTTGAGACCGGGACAGCATAATTCACCCCTCCACTTT. Amino acids: CASSLRPGQHNSPLHF.

The V call is TRBV5-1, the J call TRBJ2-6; D not certain. Germline V gene lookup returns CDR1 SGHRS and CDR2 YFSETQ. The CDR3 contains 14 residues. V was shortened by 9 bases and J by 2 bases, with 12 bases between the two germline ends. The CDR3 sequence: CATSLSTGANVLTF. The CDR3 DNA reads TGCGCCACTAGTCTGTCCACTGGGGCCAACGTCCTGACTTTC.

The chain combines TRBV21-1 with TRBJ2-2; the table gives TRBD1 as D, unverified against the DNA. TRBV21-1 is given as a pseudogene. The CDR3 totals 17 residues. CDR3 in amino acids: CASSKFRDRGRPGELFF. The CDR3 DNA is TGTGCCAGCAGCAAATTCCGGGACAGGGGGCGCCCCGGGGAGCTGTTTTTT.

This clone was recorded only once. The genes are TRBV5-4 and TRBJ2-5, with TRBD2 identical over 11 bases. This CDR3 comprises 15 residues. With 6 bases clipped from V and 5 bases from J, the junction kept 9 bases outside the gene matches. Germline V gene sequence: CDR1 SGHNT, CDR2 YYREEE (reference sequence). The DNA for the CDR3 is TGTGCCAGCAAGATAGCGGGAGGGCCGGGGGAGACCCAGTACTTC. This encodes CASKIAGGPGETQYF.

V gene TRBV28 combines with J gene TRBJ1-5, with D hard to call. V lost 3 bases to trimming and J lost 9 bases, with 15 bases between them. Germline assignment: CDR1 MDHEN and CDR2 SYDVKM. The CDR3 is 14 amino acids. Here the CDR3 reads CASSFEGGLRPQHF. DNA of the CDR3: TGTGCCAGCAGTTTCGAGGGCGGACTAAGGCCCCAGCATTTT. The variable domain in full, with the rest retrieved from reference TRBV28 and TRBJ1-5, is DVKVTQSSRYLVKRTGEKVFLECVQDMDHENMFWYRQDPGLGLRLIYFSYDVKMKEKGDIPEGYSVSREKKERFSLILESASTNQTSMYLCASSFEGGLRPQHFGDGTRLSIL.

This clone has only one observation. The chain has TRBV19 and TRBJ1-3; D unclear. Germline V lookup: CDR1 LNHDA, CDR2 SQIVND (reference sequence). The CDR3 runs to 12 residues. V lost 4 bases, J lost 4 bases, and 5 bases lay in between. The DNA of the CDR3 is TGTGCCAGTAGTACGGGGGGAAACACCATATATTTT. It yields the protein CASSTGGNTIYF.

The chain is built from TRBV10-3 and TRBJ2-3, with TRBD2 as a possible D gene (6 bases). CDR1 and CDR2 from the germline V gene are ENHRY and SYGVKD. Trimming removed 2 bases at V and 2 bases at J, with 14 bases between. The CDR3 is 16 residues long. This chain's CDR3 is CAISEPKTRNTDTQYF. The CDR3 DNA reads as TGTGCCATCAGTGAGCCAAAGACTAGAAACACAGATACGCAGTATTTT.